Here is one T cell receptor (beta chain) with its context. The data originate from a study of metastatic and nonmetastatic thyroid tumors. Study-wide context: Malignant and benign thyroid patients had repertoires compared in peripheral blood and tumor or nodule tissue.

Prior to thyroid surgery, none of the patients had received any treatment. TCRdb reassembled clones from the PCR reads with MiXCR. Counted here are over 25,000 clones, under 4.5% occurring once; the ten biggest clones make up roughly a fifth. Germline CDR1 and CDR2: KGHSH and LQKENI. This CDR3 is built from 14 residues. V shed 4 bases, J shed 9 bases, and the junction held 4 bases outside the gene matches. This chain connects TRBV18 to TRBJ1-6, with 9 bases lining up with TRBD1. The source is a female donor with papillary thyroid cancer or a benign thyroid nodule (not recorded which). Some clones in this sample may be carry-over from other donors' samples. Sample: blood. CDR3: CASSLGQGFSPLHF. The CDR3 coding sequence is TGTGCCAGCTCACTAGGACAGGGGTTTTCACCCCTCCACTTT.